These T cell receptor beta chains were read from a single sample in a study of regulatory T cells in long-lasting Graves disease. From the multiplex PCR reads, TCRdb called clonotypes with MiXCR, one entry per CDR3 protein. The sample carries just over 600,000 distinct CDR3 sequences, roughly 15% recorded once. The same sample was also studied in work on T cells in Graves' hyperthyroidism and ophthalmopathy.

The sample consisted of peripheral blood mononuclear cells (PBMCs), taken at new diagnosis, from a patient treated with antithyroid drugs. Receptors were obtained from a woman aged 25 to 39 with Graves disease. Each CDR3 is given with its conserved first and last residue. Each record gives: D gene, J gene, V gene, clone size, CDR3 DNA, CDR3 protein. D genes are given only for firm matches. Expanded clones are given a class, and other clones once, few, many or no size at all.

NA | TRBJ2-2 | TRBV2 | many | TGTGCCAGCAGTGTAAGGATGGCCGGGGAGCTGTTTTTT | CASSVRMAGELFF
TRBD2 | TRBJ2-7 | TRBV12-3/TRBV12-4 | many | TGTGCCAGCAGTCTGTGGACTAGCGGGAACCCCTACGAGCAGTACTTC | CASSLWTSGNPYEQYF
TRBD2 | TRBJ2-7 | TRBV24-1 | NA | TGTGCCACCAGTTCTTCTAGCGGGAGGGCCTCGACCTACGAGCAGTACTTC | CATSSSSGRASTYEQYF
NA | TRBJ1-5 | TRBV20-1 | many | TGCAGTGCTAGCGCTACAGGGCCCCATCAGCCCCAGCATTTT | CSASATGPHQPQHF
NA | TRBJ1-1 | TRBV20-1 | NA | TGCAGTGCTAGAGATCTTGGGTCTCCCACCGCGGATACTGAAGCTTTCTTT | CSARDLGSPTADTEAFF
NA | TRBJ2-7 | TRBV3-1 | NA | TGTGCCAGCAGCCAAGTTACAGTCGGCGAGCAGTACTTC | CASSQVTVGEQYF
TRBD2 | TRBJ2-2 | TRBV11-2 | many | TGTGCCACACGGAGGCTAGCGGGAGTGAGCACCGGGGAGCTGTTTTTT | CATRRLAGVSTGELFF
NA | TRBJ2-1 | TRBV20-1 | many | TGCAGTGCTAGGGGGAAAGGCAATGAGCAGTTCTTC | CSARGKGNEQFF
TRBD1 | TRBJ2-2 | TRBV19 | NA | TGTGCCAGTAGTATAGATCTCCGGGACAGCACCGGGGAGCTGTTTTTT | CASSIDLRDSTGELFF
NA | TRBJ2-7 | TRBV19 | NA | TGTGCCAGTAGTATTTTCGGGGGATTGGCCTACGAGCAGTACTTC | CASSIFGGLAYEQYF
TRBD2 | TRBJ2-1 | TRBV7-2 | NA | TGTGCCAGCTCCCCGGCCGCGAAGGGGGAAATGATAGCGGGAGGGCCCTTCTTC | CASSPAAKGEMIAGGPFF
TRBD2 | TRBJ2-1 | TRBV10-3 | many | TGTGCCATCAGCGCGGGACTAGCGGGAAATGGTGAGCAGTTCTTC | CAISAGLAGNGEQFF
TRBD2 | TRBJ2-7 | TRBV6-5 | many | TGTGCCAGCAGTTACCTGGGACTAGAAGCCTACGAGCAGTACTTC | CASSYLGLEAYEQYF
TRBD2 | TRBJ2-7 | TRBV5-1 | many | TGCGCCAGCAGCTTGGTGACTAGCGGGGGAGAGCAGTACTTC | CASSLVTSGGEQYF
TRBD1 | TRBJ2-3 | TRBV12-3/TRBV12-4 | NA | TGTGCCAGCAGTCCCCGGGACAGGTCCTATTTTGGGCACACAGATACGCAGTATTTT | CASSPRDRSYFGHTDTQYF
NA | TRBJ1-1 | TRBV6-1 | many | TGTGCCAGCAGTGAAAGGGTCAGCCTGAACACTGAAGCTTTCTTT | CASSERVSLNTEAFF
NA | TRBJ2-1 | TRBV5-1 | few | TGCGCCAGCAGCTTGCGGGCAGGGGCCAGCTCCTACAATGAGCAGTTCTTC | CASSLRAGASSYNEQFF
NA | TRBJ2-1 | TRBV11-2 | NA | TGTGCCAGCAGCTTAGAGTCGTGGCAGTTAGGCAATGAGCAGTTCTTC | CASSLESWQLGNEQFF
NA | TRBJ2-1 | TRBV5-1 | few | TGCGCCAGCAGCTGGGGGGGCCAGGGTATACACAATGAGCAGTTCTTC | CASSWGGQGIHNEQFF
NA | TRBJ2-7 | TRBV19 | many | TGTGCCAGCCAGGCCGAGGGGTTATACGAGCAGTACTTC | CASQAEGLYEQYF
NA | TRBJ2-1 | TRBV7-3 | few | TGTGCCAGCAGCTTAACGAGAGTCGCTGCGGAGCAGTTCTTC | CASSLTRVAAEQFF
NA | TRBJ2-2 | TRBV24-1 | few | TGTGCCACCAGTGAACCGGCCGGGGAGCTGTTTTTT | CATSEPAGELFF
TRBD1 | TRBJ2-5 | TRBV7-9 | NA | TGTGCCAGCAGCTTATCCGGGACAGCGATCCAAGAGACCCAGTACTTC | CASSLSGTAIQETQYF
NA | TRBJ2-7 | TRBV12-3/TRBV12-4 | many | TGTGCCAGCAGTCTAGGAGGGACAGCGGGGGAGCAGTACTTC | CASSLGGTAGEQYF
TRBD2 | TRBJ2-3 | TRBV12-3/TRBV12-4 | many | TGTGCCAGCGGAACTAGCGGGAGACGTACAGATACGCAGTATTTT | CASGTSGRRTDTQYF
NA | TRBJ1-2 | TRBV28 | NA | TGTGCCAGCAGTCTTATACTCGCAGCCCCGGGGAGCTATGGCTACACCTTC | CASSLILAAPGSYGYTF